The rows below give T cell receptor beta chains drawn from one sample of a study of blood T cell repertoires in COVID-19. Clones were sequenced by immunoSEQ multiplex PCR, and TCRdb holds only the in-frame ones, with some missing. The table has about 170,000 clones, roughly 90% seen once. Material: peripheral blood. Receptors originate from a woman aged 55-69 years with COVID-19, enrolled during active disease. The CDR3 runs from the conserved cysteine through the conserved F or W. The order of the fields is CDR3 protein, CDR3 DNA, J gene, V gene, D gene, clone size. The D gene is left open where the match is weak. Rows give clone size only sometimes, using once, few, many, or a class for an expanded clone.

CDR3aa: CASSRDSGSSYEQYF; CDR3nt: TGTGCCAGCAGCCGGGACTCGGGGAGCTCCTACGAGCAGTACTTC; j_gene: TRBJ2-7; v_gene: TRBV6-2/TRBV6-3; d_gene: -; abundance: -
CDR3aa: CASSQGSSGSIYEQYF; CDR3nt: TGCGCCAGCAGCCAAGGTTCTAGCGGGAGTATCTACGAGCAGTACTTC; j_gene: TRBJ2-7; v_gene: TRBV4-3; d_gene: TRBD2; abundance: -
CDR3aa: CASSRGRGIYGYTF; CDR3nt: TGTGCCAGCAGCCGAGGGCGGGGGATCTATGGCTACACCTTC; j_gene: TRBJ1-2; v_gene: TRBV6-5; d_gene: -; abundance: few
CDR3aa: CASSRGTPTYEQYF; CDR3nt: TGCGCCAGCAGTAGAGGGACTCCTACCTACGAGCAGTACTTC; j_gene: TRBJ2-7; v_gene: TRBV4-3; d_gene: -; abundance: once
CDR3aa: CACTTLLGQGREQYF; CDR3nt: TGTGCCTGCACCACCCTCCTGGGACAGGGCCGCGAGCAGTACTTC; j_gene: TRBJ2-7; v_gene: TRBV30; d_gene: TRBD1; abundance: -
CDR3aa: CATSDLGRGFTGELFF; CDR3nt: TGTGCCACCAGTGATCTGGGCAGGGGGTTTACCGGGGAGCTGTTTTTT; j_gene: TRBJ2-2; v_gene: TRBV24-1; d_gene: TRBD1; abundance: -
CDR3aa: CASSLGGLSSGNTIYF; CDR3nt: TGTGCCAGCAGCCTTGGCGGCCTCAGCTCTGGAAACACCATATATTTT; j_gene: TRBJ1-3; v_gene: TRBV28; d_gene: -; abundance: -
CDR3aa: CASSLVSGQGGYEQYF; CDR3nt: TGTGCCAGCAGCTTAGTTTCGGGACAGGGGGGTTACGAGCAGTACTTC; j_gene: TRBJ2-7; v_gene: TRBV7-9; d_gene: TRBD1; abundance: -
CDR3aa: CASSRGTTSSYEQYF; CDR3nt: TGTGCCAGCAGTCGTGGGACTACGAGCTCCTACGAGCAGTACTTC; j_gene: TRBJ2-7; v_gene: TRBV3-1/TRBV3-2; d_gene: TRBD2; abundance: -
CDR3aa: CATSDPGLAGASEQFF; CDR3nt: TGTGCCACCAGTGATCCGGGACTAGCGGGAGCAAGTGAGCAGTTCTTC; j_gene: TRBJ2-1; v_gene: TRBV24-1; d_gene: TRBD2; abundance: few
CDR3aa: CASSDRAGGYGYTF; CDR3nt: TGTGCCAGCAGTGACAGGGCCGGGGGCTATGGCTACACCTTC; j_gene: TRBJ1-2; v_gene: TRBV25-1; d_gene: -; abundance: -
CDR3aa: CASSHGTSGRGTGELFF; CDR3nt: TGTGCCAGCAGCCACGGGACTAGCGGGAGGGGTACCGGGGAGCTGTTTTTT; j_gene: TRBJ2-2; v_gene: TRBV5-4; d_gene: TRBD2; abundance: once
CDR3aa: CATSRELGENQPQHF; CDR3nt: TGTGCCACCAGCAGAGAGTTGGGAGAAAATCAGCCCCAGCATTTT; j_gene: TRBJ1-5; v_gene: TRBV15; d_gene: -; abundance: -
CDR3aa: CASSFSGKLFF; CDR3nt: TGTGCCAGCAGTTTCTCGGGGAAACTGTTTTTT; j_gene: TRBJ1-4; v_gene: TRBV12-3/TRBV12-4; d_gene: -; abundance: few
CDR3aa: CASDRAGNTIYF; CDR3nt: TGTGCCAGCGACAGGGCTGGAAACACCATATATTTT; j_gene: TRBJ1-3; v_gene: TRBV6-5; d_gene: TRBD1; abundance: -
CDR3aa: CASSQFDRQGNEQYF; CDR3nt: TGTGCCAGCAGCCAGTTCGACCGACAGGGAAACGAGCAGTACTTC; j_gene: TRBJ2-7; v_gene: TRBV16; d_gene: TRBD1; abundance: few
CDR3aa: CASSLTLRGLSTYNEQFF; CDR3nt: TGTGCCAGCAGCCTAACGCTCAGGGGGCTATCGACCTACAATGAGCAGTTCTTC; j_gene: TRBJ2-1; v_gene: TRBV3-1/TRBV3-2; d_gene: TRBD1; abundance: -
CDR3aa: CAISERETQYF; CDR3nt: TGTGCCATCAGTGAGCGGGAGACCCAGTACTTC; j_gene: TRBJ2-5; v_gene: TRBV10-3; d_gene: -; abundance: -
CDR3aa: CASRPGTGAYTEAFF; CDR3nt: TGTGCCAGCAGGCCAGGGACAGGGGCGTACACTGAAGCTTTCTTT; j_gene: TRBJ1-1; v_gene: TRBV28; d_gene: TRBD1; abundance: -
CDR3aa: CATSDSYGSPYGYTF; CDR3nt: TGTGCCACCAGTGATTCCTACGGGAGCCCCTATGGCTACACCTTC; j_gene: TRBJ1-2; v_gene: TRBV24-1; d_gene: -; abundance: once
CDR3aa: CASSYRAREEKLFF; CDR3nt: TGTGCCAGCAGTTATAGGGCGCGGGAGGAAAAACTGTTTTTT; j_gene: TRBJ1-4; v_gene: TRBV6-5; d_gene: -; abundance: -
CDR3aa: CASSYDRATEAFF; CDR3nt: TGCGCCAGCAGTTATGACAGAGCCACTGAAGCTTTCTTT; j_gene: TRBJ1-1; v_gene: TRBV5-1; d_gene: -; abundance: -
CDR3aa: CASSATSGSSYEQYF; CDR3nt: TGTGCCAGCAGCGCAACTAGCGGGAGCTCCTACGAGCAGTACTTC; j_gene: TRBJ2-7; v_gene: TRBV11-2; d_gene: TRBD2; abundance: -
CDR3aa: CASSLVQGQPQHF; CDR3nt: TGTGCCAGCAGCTTAGTGCAGGGTCAGCCCCAGCATTTT; j_gene: TRBJ1-5; v_gene: TRBV7-9; d_gene: -; abundance: -
CDR3aa: CASSLGLAALSTDEQFF; CDR3nt: TGCGCCAGCAGCTTGGGACTAGCTGCCCTCTCTACTGATGAGCAGTTCTTC; j_gene: TRBJ2-1; v_gene: TRBV5-1; d_gene: TRBD2; abundance: -
CDR3aa: CASSQRGTGELFF; CDR3nt: TGTGCCAGCAGCCAGAGAGGCACCGGGGAGCTGTTTTTT; j_gene: TRBJ2-2; v_gene: TRBV3-1/TRBV3-2; d_gene: -; abundance: -
CDR3aa: CASSYMPPGKIYF; CDR3nt: TGCGCCAGCAGCTACATGCCTCCGGGAAAAATATATTTT; j_gene: TRBJ1-3; v_gene: TRBV5-1; d_gene: -; abundance: -
CDR3aa: CAWSFPQQGSYGYTF; CDR3nt: TGTGCCTGGAGTTTCCCGCAGCAGGGGAGCTATGGCTACACCTTC; j_gene: TRBJ1-2; v_gene: TRBV30; d_gene: -; abundance: few
CDR3aa: CASSSSGRAQETQYF; CDR3nt: TGTGCCAGCAGCTCAAGCGGGAGAGCTCAAGAGACCCAGTACTTC; j_gene: TRBJ2-5; v_gene: TRBV7-9; d_gene: TRBD2; abundance: -
CDR3aa: CASSHRGSSGRTQYF; CDR3nt: TGTGCCAGCAGCCACAGGGGGTCTAGCGGGAGAACGCAGTATTTT; j_gene: TRBJ2-3; v_gene: TRBV3-1/TRBV3-2; d_gene: TRBD2; abundance: -
CDR3aa: CASTNTGGNTEAFF; CDR3nt: TGCGCCAGCACTAACACGGGGGGGAACACTGAAGCTTTCTTT; j_gene: TRBJ1-1; v_gene: TRBV5-1; d_gene: -; abundance: -
CDR3aa: CASSLGTSGKALEQYF; CDR3nt: TGCGCCAGCAGCTTAGGGACTAGCGGGAAGGCCCTCGAGCAGTACTTC; j_gene: TRBJ2-7; v_gene: TRBV5-1; d_gene: TRBD2; abundance: -
CDR3aa: CASSGLAGEAYNEQFF; CDR3nt: TGCGCCAGCAGCGGACTAGCGGGAGAGGCTTACAATGAGCAGTTCTTC; j_gene: TRBJ2-1; v_gene: TRBV4-3; d_gene: TRBD2; abundance: -
CDR3aa: CASSYTSGRTYEQYF; CDR3nt: TGTGCCAGCAGTTACACTAGCGGGAGGACCTACGAGCAGTACTTC; j_gene: TRBJ2-7; v_gene: TRBV6-5; d_gene: TRBD2; abundance: -
CDR3aa: CASSEFARLTADTQYF; CDR3nt: TGTGCCAGCAGTGAATTCGCTAGGTTAACTGCAGATACGCAGTATTTT; j_gene: TRBJ2-3; v_gene: TRBV25-1; d_gene: -; abundance: -
CDR3aa: CASSVEAGINYGYTF; CDR3nt: TGTGCCAGCAGCGTAGAGGCAGGGATTAACTATGGCTACACCTTC; j_gene: TRBJ1-2; v_gene: TRBV9; d_gene: -; abundance: -
CDR3aa: CASNRHRGRGNEQFF; CDR3nt: TGTGCCAGCAACCGGCATAGGGGGAGGGGCAATGAGCAGTTCTTC; j_gene: TRBJ2-1; v_gene: TRBV28; d_gene: -; abundance: -
CDR3aa: CASSSGQGPYEQYF; CDR3nt: TGTGCCAGCAGTTCGGGACAGGGCCCCTACGAGCAGTACTTC; j_gene: TRBJ2-7; v_gene: TRBV6-5; d_gene: TRBD1; abundance: -
CDR3aa: CASSRQGGTEAFF; CDR3nt: TGTGCCAGCAGCCGACAAGGGGGCACTGAAGCTTTCTTT; j_gene: TRBJ1-1; v_gene: TRBV7-6; d_gene: -; abundance: -
CDR3aa: CASSPMGQIGTRGYTF; CDR3nt: TGTGCCAGTAGCCCTATGGGGCAGATCGGGACTCGCGGCTACACCTTC; j_gene: TRBJ1-2; v_gene: TRBV19; d_gene: -; abundance: -
CDR3aa: CASSAVGTNQPQHF; CDR3nt: TGTGCCAGCAGTGCCGTGGGGACAAATCAGCCCCAGCATTTT; j_gene: TRBJ1-5; v_gene: TRBV6-2/TRBV6-3; d_gene: -; abundance: once
CDR3aa: CASSLGEGHAYEQYF; CDR3nt: TGTGCCAGCAGCTTAGGGGAGGGTCACGCATACGAGCAGTACTTC; j_gene: TRBJ2-7; v_gene: TRBV7-6; d_gene: TRBD2; abundance: few
CDR3aa: CASSYPLGQGKYEQYF; CDR3nt: TGTGCCAGCAGTTACCCCTTAGGACAGGGGAAATACGAGCAGTACTTC; j_gene: TRBJ2-7; v_gene: TRBV6-5; d_gene: TRBD1; abundance: -